The clone carrying this T cell receptor (beta chain) was seen at least ten times. The data belong to a study of T cells after yellow fever vaccination. MiXCR, run by TCRdb on the 5' RACE reads, gives a single entry per CDR3 protein. Among 620,000 or so distinct CDR3 sequences listed, roughly a sixth were seen once. The source of this sequence is a man aged 18-30 years who received the YFV17D yellow fever vaccine. Sequenced here: PBMCs, sampled about 5 days after the first yellow fever vaccination.

The CDR3 is CASSQDGLGNSPLHF. The CDR3 bases are TGCGCCAGCAGCCAAGATGGCCTAGGAAATTCACCCCTCCACTTT. The V call is TRBV4-3, the J call TRBJ1-6; D call uncertain. The CDR3 contains 15 residues. CDR1 and CDR2 from the germline V gene are LGHNA and YSLEER. V lost 0 bases to trimming and J lost 7 bases, with 10 bases between them.